Listed below are T cell receptor beta chains from one sample, sequenced in a study of blood T cell repertoires in COVID-19. Method: immunoSEQ multiplex PCR; TCRdb's copy keeps in-frame clones and lacks some. The sample has 100,000 to 120,000 clones, over 65% seen once; the top ten hold 1.5% to 2%. Sequenced sample: peripheral blood. These TCRs come from a woman in her thirties or forties with acute or convalescent COVID-19. CDR3s include the opening cysteine and the closing phenylalanine or tryptophan. A D gene is named only where the DNA matches it firmly. Only some rows state a clone size, as once, few, many or a class for expanded clones.

TRBJ2-5	-	TRBV11-1	-	CASSLPPGGRSETQYF	TGTGCCAGCAGCTTACCCCCAGGGGGGCGGTCAGAGACCCAGTACTTC
TRBJ1-3	many	TRBV5-4	-	CALSGAREGGNTIYF	TGTGCCCTAAGCGGGGCCAGGGAGGGTGGAAACACCATATATTTT
TRBJ2-3	-	TRBV6-2/TRBV6-3	-	CASSFSFSTDTQYF	TGTGCCAGCAGTTTCAGTTTTAGCACAGATACGCAGTATTTT
TRBJ2-2	-	TRBV6-2/TRBV6-3	TRBD1	CASSWTGGLAGELFF	TGTGCCAGCAGTTGGACAGGGGGCTTAGCCGGGGAGCTGTTTTTT
TRBJ1-6	-	TRBV11-2	TRBD1	CASSSGQGSSPLHF	TGTGCCAGCAGCTCGGGACAGGGGTCATCACCCCTCCACTTT
TRBJ2-1	few	TRBV13	-	CASSLNREQFF	TGTGCCAGCAGCTTAAACCGGGAGCAGTTCTTC
TRBJ2-1	-	TRBV7-3	TRBD2	CASSPSGEPFSYNEQFF	TGTGCCAGCAGCCCTAGCGGGGAACCGTTCTCCTACAATGAGCAGTTCTTC
TRBJ2-5	-	TRBV7-3	TRBD2	CASSTVAGGHETQYF	TGTGCCAGCAGCACGGTAGCGGGGGGGCACGAGACCCAGTACTTC
TRBJ2-2	few	TRBV6-5	-	CASSYSGGGTGELFF	TGTGCCAGCAGTTACTCGGGGGGAGGCACCGGGGAGCTGTTTTTT
TRBJ1-2	-	TRBV7-9	-	CASSKDSYYGYTF	TGTGCCAGCAGCAAGGACAGCTACTATGGCTACACCTTC
TRBJ1-1	-	TRBV11-2	-	CASSGGTRTEAFF	TGTGCCAGCAGCGGTGGGACTCGGACTGAAGCTTTCTTT
TRBJ2-3	-	TRBV30	-	CAWNAAYTDTQYF	TGTGCCTGGAACGCCGCGTACACAGATACGCAGTATTTT
TRBJ1-4	-	TRBV10-3	-	CATKAPATNEKLFF	TGTGCCACGAAAGCCCCGGCAACTAATGAAAAACTGTTTTTT
TRBJ2-3	-	TRBV5-1	TRBD2	CASSYGTTNTDTQYF	TGCGCCAGCAGCTACGGGACTACGAACACAGATACGCAGTATTTT
TRBJ2-7	-	TRBV5-1	-	CATLGSYEQYF	TGCGCCACTCTAGGGAGTTACGAGCAGTACTTC
TRBJ2-2	-	TRBV4-2	TRBD2	CASSQPPGLVNTGELFF	TGTGCCAGCAGCCAACCGCCTGGACTAGTGAACACCGGGGAGCTGTTTTTT
TRBJ2-2	many	TRBV3-1/TRBV3-2	TRBD1	CASSQFDRDTGELFF	TGTGCCAGCAGCCAATTCGACAGGGACACCGGGGAGCTGTTTTTT
TRBJ2-7	-	TRBV6-6	-	CASSYSLGTKSYEQYF	TGTGCCAGCAGTTACTCGTTAGGGACAAAATCCTACGAGCAGTACTTC
TRBJ2-3	-	TRBV19	-	CASRATVTSTDTQYF	TGTGCCAGTCGTGCGACAGTGACTAGCACAGATACGCAGTATTTT
TRBJ1-5	-	TRBV6-6	TRBD1	CASNTGGGNQPQHF	TGTGCCAGCAACACAGGGGGGGGTAATCAGCCCCAGCATTTT
TRBJ2-5	-	TRBV5-4	TRBD1	CASSLEGQGVETQYF	TGTGCCAGCAGCTTGGAGGGACAGGGGGTAGAGACCCAGTACTTC
TRBJ1-5	-	TRBV7-2	-	CASSIGTRAQPQHF	TGTGCCAGCAGCATCGGGACAAGAGCTCAGCCCCAGCATTTT
TRBJ1-6	-	TRBV15	-	CATSRSPIVGDSPLHF	TGTGCCACCAGCAGAAGCCCCATCGTCGGGGATTCACCCCTCCACTTT
TRBJ1-6	few	TRBV10-2	-	CASTPTNPLRSYNSPLHF	TGCGCCAGCACCCCCACAAACCCATTACGCTCCTATAATTCACCCCTCCACTTT
TRBJ2-2	few	TRBV7-7	-	CASSRVPTNTGELFF	TGTGCCAGCAGCCGGGTCCCCACGAACACCGGGGAGCTGTTTTTT
TRBJ2-7	few	TRBV2	TRBD1	CASVRDREFHEQYF	TGTGCCAGCGTACGGGACAGGGAATTTCACGAGCAGTACTTC
TRBJ2-6	-	TRBV7-2	-	CASSMAGSGANVLTF	TGTGCCAGCAGCATGGCAGGGTCTGGGGCCAACGTCCTGACTTTC
TRBJ2-3	few	TRBV2	-	CASRADSGTDTQYF	TGTGCCAGCAGGGCGGACAGTGGCACAGATACGCAGTATTTT
TRBJ1-4	-	TRBV28	-	CASRGVLGKLFF	TGTGCCAGCAGAGGGGTTCTGGGAAAACTGTTTTTT
TRBJ1-1	-	TRBV4-1	-	CASSQGDTEAFF	TGCGCCAGCAGCCAGGGAGACACTGAAGCTTTCTTT
TRBJ2-2	-	TRBV9	TRBD2	CASSVLAGTNTGELFF	TGTGCCAGCAGCGTTTTAGCGGGGACGAACACCGGGGAGCTGTTTTTT
TRBJ2-3	-	TRBV7-2	-	CASSLARNTDTQYF	TGTGCCAGCAGCTTAGCCAGAAACACAGATACGCAGTATTTT
TRBJ1-6	-	TRBV15	-	CATSRESDSPLHF	TGTGCCACCAGCAGAGAGTCAGATTCACCCCTCCACTTT
TRBJ2-3	-	TRBV12-3/TRBV12-4	-	CASSSSPGTQYF	TGTGCCAGCAGTTCCTCCCCAGGGACGCAGTATTTT
TRBJ1-1	-	TRBV3-1/TRBV3-2	TRBD1	CASSQIATGGRNTEAFF	TGTGCCAGCAGCCAAATAGCAACAGGGGGCAGGAACACTGAAGCTTTCTTT
TRBJ2-3	-	TRBV2	TRBD1	CASSKSGTASLHTQYF	TGTGCCAGCAGCAAATCCGGGACAGCGAGTTTACATACGCAGTATTTT
TRBJ1-1	-	TRBV10-3	-	CAISGGRRSEAFF	TGTGCCATCAGTGGCGGGAGAAGGTCTGAAGCTTTCTTT
TRBJ1-2	-	TRBV15	TRBD1	CATSRGLGQALNYGYTF	TGTGCCACCAGCAGAGGGCTCGGACAGGCTCTAAACTATGGCTACACCTTC
TRBJ2-2	-	TRBV19	-	CASSIGLVNTGELFF	TGTGCCAGTAGTATAGGGCTAGTGAACACCGGGGAGCTGTTTTTT
TRBJ2-1	few	TRBV5-1	TRBD2	CASSFLAGSYNEQFF	TGCGCCAGCAGCTTCCTAGCGGGGTCGTACAATGAGCAGTTCTTC
TRBJ2-7	-	TRBV5-1	-	CASSLSSSPSQAYEQYF	TGCGCCAGCAGCTTGAGTTCCAGCCCCTCGCAGGCCTACGAGCAGTACTTC
TRBJ1-6	-	TRBV30	TRBD1	CAWSPGTADSPLHF	TGTGCCTGGAGTCCCGGGACAGCTGATTCACCCCTCCACTTT